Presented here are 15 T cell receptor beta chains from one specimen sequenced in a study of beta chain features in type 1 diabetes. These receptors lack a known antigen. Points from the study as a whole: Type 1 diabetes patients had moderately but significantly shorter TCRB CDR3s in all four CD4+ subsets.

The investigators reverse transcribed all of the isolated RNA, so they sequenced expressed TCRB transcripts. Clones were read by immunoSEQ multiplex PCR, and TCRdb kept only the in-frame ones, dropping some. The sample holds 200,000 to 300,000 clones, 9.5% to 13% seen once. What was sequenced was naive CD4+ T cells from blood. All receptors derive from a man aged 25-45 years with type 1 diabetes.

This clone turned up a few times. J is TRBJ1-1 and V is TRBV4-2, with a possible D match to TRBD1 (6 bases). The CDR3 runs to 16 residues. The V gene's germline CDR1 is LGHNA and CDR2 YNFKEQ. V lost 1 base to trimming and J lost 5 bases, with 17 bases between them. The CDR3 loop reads CASSQVGGPAGTEAFF. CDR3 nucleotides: TGTGCCAGCAGCCAAGTCGGGGGGCCCGCAGGAACTGAAGCTTTCTTT.

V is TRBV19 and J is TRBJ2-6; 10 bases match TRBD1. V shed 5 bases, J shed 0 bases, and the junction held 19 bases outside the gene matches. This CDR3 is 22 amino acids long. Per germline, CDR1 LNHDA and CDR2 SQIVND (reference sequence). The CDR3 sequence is CASSSHREPGTGDHSGANVLTF. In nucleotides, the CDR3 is TGTGCCAGTAGTTCGCACAGGGAGCCCGGGACAGGGGATCACTCTGGGGCCAACGTCCTGACTTTC.

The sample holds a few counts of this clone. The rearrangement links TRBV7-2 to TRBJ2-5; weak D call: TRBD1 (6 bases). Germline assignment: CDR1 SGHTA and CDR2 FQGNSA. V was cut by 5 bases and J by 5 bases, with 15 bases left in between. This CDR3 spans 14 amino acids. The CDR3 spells CASSRDTPAETQYF. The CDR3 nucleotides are TGTGCCAGCAGCCGGGACACCCCTGCGGAGACCCAGTACTTC. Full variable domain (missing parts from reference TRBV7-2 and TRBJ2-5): GAGVSQSPSNKVTEKGKDVELRCDPISGHTALYWYRQSLGQGLEFLIYFQGNSAPDKSGLPSDRFSAERTGGSVSTLTIQRTQQEDSAVYLCASSRDTPAETQYFGPGTRLLVL.

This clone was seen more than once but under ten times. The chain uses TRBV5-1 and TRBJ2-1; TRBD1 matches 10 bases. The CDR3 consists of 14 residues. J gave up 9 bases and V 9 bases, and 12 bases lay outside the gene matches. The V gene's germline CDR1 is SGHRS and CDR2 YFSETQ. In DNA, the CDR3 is TGCGCCATAAATACCGGGACAGGGGACAGTGAGCAGTTCTTC. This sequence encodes CAINTGTGDSEQFF.

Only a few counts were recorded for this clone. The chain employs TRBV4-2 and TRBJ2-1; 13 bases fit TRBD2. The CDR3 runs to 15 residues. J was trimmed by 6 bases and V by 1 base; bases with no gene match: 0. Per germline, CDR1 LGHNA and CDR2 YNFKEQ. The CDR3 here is CASSQGTSGGNEQFF. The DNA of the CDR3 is TGTGCCAGCAGCCAAGGGACTAGCGGGGGCAATGAGCAGTTCTTC.

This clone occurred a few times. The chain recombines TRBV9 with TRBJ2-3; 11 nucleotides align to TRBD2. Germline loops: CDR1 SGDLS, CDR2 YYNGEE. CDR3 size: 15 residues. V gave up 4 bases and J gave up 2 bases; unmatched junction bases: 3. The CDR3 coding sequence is TGTGCCAGCAGCCCACTAGCGGGGGCCACAGATACGCAGTATTTT. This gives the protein CASSPLAGATDTQYF.

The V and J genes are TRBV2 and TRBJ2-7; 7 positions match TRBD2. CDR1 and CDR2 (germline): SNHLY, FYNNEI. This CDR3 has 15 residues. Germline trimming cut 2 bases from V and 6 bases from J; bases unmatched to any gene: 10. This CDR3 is CASSESGGGIFEQYF. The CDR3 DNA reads TGTGCCAGCAGTGAATCGGGGGGTGGAATATTCGAGCAGTACTTC.

CDR3 sequence (DNA): TGTGCCAGCAGTCACATCCGGGCCAGGGCAAGGAACTACTCTGGGGCCAACGTCCTGACTTTC. Amino acid sequence: CASSHIRARARNYSGANVLTF. The V gene is TRBV7-8, the J gene TRBJ2-6, with a tentative D call TRBD1 (5 bases). The CDR3 runs to 21 residues. CDR1 is SGHVS, CDR2 FQNEAQ, per germline. V lost 6 bases and J 0 bases, leaving 27 bases between the germline ends.

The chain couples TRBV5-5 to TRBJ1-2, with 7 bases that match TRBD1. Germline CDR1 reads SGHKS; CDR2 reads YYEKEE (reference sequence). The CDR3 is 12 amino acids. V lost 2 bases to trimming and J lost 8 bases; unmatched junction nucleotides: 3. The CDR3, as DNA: TGTGCCAGCAGCTTTTTGGACAGGGGCTACACCTTC. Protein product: CASSFLDRGYTF.

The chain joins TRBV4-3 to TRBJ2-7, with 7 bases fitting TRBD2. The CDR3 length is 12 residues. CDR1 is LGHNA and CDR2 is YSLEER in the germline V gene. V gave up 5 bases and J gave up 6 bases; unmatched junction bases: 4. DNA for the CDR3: TGCGCCAGCAGCAGCGGGGTTGGCGAGCAGTACTTC. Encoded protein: CASSSGVGEQYF.

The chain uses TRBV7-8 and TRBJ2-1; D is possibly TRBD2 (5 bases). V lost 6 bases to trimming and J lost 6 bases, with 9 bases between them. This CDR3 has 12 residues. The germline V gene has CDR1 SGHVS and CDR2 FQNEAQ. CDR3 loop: CASRRRGNEQFF. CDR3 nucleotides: TGTGCCAGCAGGAGACGGGGCAATGAGCAGTTCTTC.

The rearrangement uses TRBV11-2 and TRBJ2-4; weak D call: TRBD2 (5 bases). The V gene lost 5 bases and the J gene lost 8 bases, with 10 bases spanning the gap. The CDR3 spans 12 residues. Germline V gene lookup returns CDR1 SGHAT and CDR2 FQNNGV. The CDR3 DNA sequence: TGTGCCAGCAGCACTAGGTTGGACATTCAGTACTTC. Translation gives CASSTRLDIQYF.

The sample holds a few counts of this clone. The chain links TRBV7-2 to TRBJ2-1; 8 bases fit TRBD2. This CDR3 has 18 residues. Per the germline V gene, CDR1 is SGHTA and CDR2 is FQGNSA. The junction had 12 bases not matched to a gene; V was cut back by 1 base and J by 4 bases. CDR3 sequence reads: CASSLVPQGSGGYNEQFF. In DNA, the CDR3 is TGTGCCAGCAGCTTAGTCCCCCAGGGGAGCGGGGGATACAATGAGCAGTTCTTC.

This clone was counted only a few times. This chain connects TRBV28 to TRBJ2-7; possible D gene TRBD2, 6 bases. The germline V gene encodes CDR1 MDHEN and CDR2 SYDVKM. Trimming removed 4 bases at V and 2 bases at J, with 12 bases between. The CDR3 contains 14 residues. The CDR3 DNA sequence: TGTGCCAGCAGTTCTGGGGGGTCCACCTACGAGCAGTACTTC. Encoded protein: CASSSGGSTYEQYF. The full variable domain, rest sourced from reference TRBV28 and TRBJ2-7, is DVKVTQSSRYLVKRTGEKVFLECVQDMDHENMFWYRQDPGLGLRLIYFSYDVKMKEKGDIPEGYSVSREKKERFSLILESASTNQTSMYLCASSSGGSTYEQYFGPGTRLTVT.

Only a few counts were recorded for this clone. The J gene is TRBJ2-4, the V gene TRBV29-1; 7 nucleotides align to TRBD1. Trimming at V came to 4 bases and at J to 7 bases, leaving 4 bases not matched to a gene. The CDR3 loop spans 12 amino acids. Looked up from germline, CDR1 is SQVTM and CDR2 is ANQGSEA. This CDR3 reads CSVATGENIQYF. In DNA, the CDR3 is TGCAGCGTTGCCACAGGGGAGAACATTCAGTACTTC.